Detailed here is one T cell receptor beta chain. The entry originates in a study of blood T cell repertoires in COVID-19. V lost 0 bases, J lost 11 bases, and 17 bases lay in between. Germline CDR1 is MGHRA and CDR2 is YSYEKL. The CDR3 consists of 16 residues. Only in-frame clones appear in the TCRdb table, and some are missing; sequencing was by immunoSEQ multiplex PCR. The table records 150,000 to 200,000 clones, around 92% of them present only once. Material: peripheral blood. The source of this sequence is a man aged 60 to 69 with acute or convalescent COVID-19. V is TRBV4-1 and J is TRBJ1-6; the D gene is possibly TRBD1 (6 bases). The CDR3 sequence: CASSQDHRAERTPLHF. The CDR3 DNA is TGCGCCAGCAGCCAAGACCACAGGGCCGAGAGGACACCCCTCCACTTT.